This is a list of T cell receptor beta chains from one sample in a study of early T cells in non-severe SARS-CoV-2 infection. From the 5' RACE reads, TCRdb called clonotypes with MiXCR, one entry per CDR3 protein. Of about 62,000 distinct CDR3 sequences detected, 7.5% to 10% appear once; the ten largest clones hold roughly 1.2%. Sequencing was performed on whole blood. Receptor source: an adult who was a healthcare worker with PCR-confirmed SARS-CoV-2 infection or an uninfected control (not recorded which). Each CDR3 is given with its conserved first and last residue. The order of the fields is J gene, clone size, V gene, D gene, CDR3 protein, CDR3 DNA. A D gene is named only where the DNA matches it firmly. Rows may omit the clone size; those that give it use once, few, many or a size class.

TRBJ2-5	NA	TRBV3-1	TRBD2	CASSQEGLHEYF	TGTGCCAGCAGCCAAGAGGGACTACACGAGTACTTC
TRBJ2-5	many	TRBV25-1	NA	CASSEPLGGTQYF	TGTGCCAGCAGTGAACCCCTAGGGGGGACCCAGTACTTC
TRBJ1-4	NA	TRBV3-1	NA	CASSQVYPGTNEKLFF	TGTGCCAGCAGCCAAGTTTATCCGGGCACTAATGAAAAACTGTTTTTT
TRBJ2-5	many	TRBV3-1	NA	CASSQEGVRRGLINKETQYF	TGTGCCAGCAGCCAAGAAGGGGTCCGTAGGGGTCTCATTAATAAAGAGACCCAGTACTTC
TRBJ2-5	few	TRBV7-3	TRBD2	CASSARTSGGAAETQYF	TGTGCCAGCAGCGCCCGGACTAGCGGGGGGGCGGCGGAGACCCAGTACTTC
TRBJ1-1	NA	TRBV3-1	NA	CASSQLDGGGAFF	TGTGCCAGCAGCCAACTAGACGGAGGGGGAGCTTTCTTT
TRBJ1-3	few	TRBV29-1	TRBD1	CSVESGQKRNTIYF	TGCAGCGTTGAATCGGGACAGAAACGAAACACCATATATTTT
TRBJ2-1	NA	TRBV29-1	TRBD2	CSVPTSGTSGLDRNEQFF	TGCAGCGTCCCTACTTCCGGGACTAGCGGGCTAGACCGCAATGAGCAGTTCTTC
TRBJ1-1	many	TRBV20-1	NA	CSASRPSTEAFF	TGCAGTGCTAGTCGGCCTAGCACTGAAGCTTTCTTT
TRBJ2-5	many	TRBV7-2	TRBD2	CASSPRVAGGGETQYF	TGTGCCAGCAGCCCCCGTGTAGCGGGGGGAGGTGAGACCCAGTACTTC
TRBJ2-5	NA	TRBV5-1	NA	CASSLGLGSQETQYF	TGCGCCAGCAGCTTGGGACTCGGCAGTCAAGAGACCCAGTACTTC
TRBJ2-5	few	TRBV6-1	TRBD2	CATTSGVQTQYF	TGTGCCACAACTAGCGGGGTCCAGACCCAGTACTTC
TRBJ1-6	NA	TRBV5-6	TRBD1	CASSQGTVNSPLHF	TGTGCCAGCAGCCAGGGGACAGTGAATTCACCCCTCCACTTT
TRBJ1-1	many	TRBV3-1	NA	CASSQATVNTEAFF	TGTGCCAGCAGCCAAGCGACAGTAAACACTGAAGCTTTCTTT
TRBJ2-3	many	TRBV29-1	NA	CSYGGAITDTQYF	TGCAGCTACGGGGGAGCTATCACAGATACGCAGTATTTT
TRBJ2-1	NA	TRBV5-1	TRBD1	CASSPPGGYNEQFF	TGCGCCAGCAGCCCACCAGGGGGTTACAATGAGCAGTTCTTC
TRBJ1-1	NA	TRBV12-3/TRBV12-4	NA	CASSLLQANTEAFF	TGTGCCAGCAGTTTATTGCAGGCGAACACTGAAGCTTTCTTT